One sample yielded the 13 T cell receptor beta chains listed below, sequenced in a study of blood T cell repertoires in COVID-19. Assay used: immunoSEQ multiplex PCR; TCRdb lists only in-frame clones, some missing. The table includes some 64,000 clones, about 88% detected once. The sample was peripheral blood. These receptors were obtained from a man aged 65-85 years with acute or convalescent COVID-19.

A note on this clone: The junction does not match germline at one end; this may be a read error. The V and J genes are TRBV6-4 and TRBJ2-7; 7 bases fit TRBD1. The CDR3 extends over 8 amino acids. Germline V gives CDR1 MRHNA, CDR2 SNTAGT. The CDR3 spells CAAPRGRF. Here the CDR3 DNA reads TGTGCCGCCCCAAGGGGGCGATTC.

Only one count was recorded for this clone. The chain has TRBV12-3 or TRBV12-4 and TRBJ2-7; D not resolved. The V end was cut by 4 bases, the J end by 1 base, with 8 bases between. The length of the CDR3 is 13 residues. CDR3 DNA sequence: TGTGCCAGCAGTTCGACGGGTTCCTACGAGCAGTACTTC. The encoded protein is CASSSTGSYEQYF.

The rearrangement uses TRBV28 and TRBJ1-4; D unresolved. The CDR3 contains 19 residues. V shed 3 bases and J shed 2 bases, with 22 bases lying between them. In germline, CDR1 is MDHEN, CDR2 SYDVKM. CDR3 in amino acids: CASSFSPGLGTATNEKLFF. CDR3 bases: TGTGCCAGCAGTTTCAGCCCGGGGTTGGGAACAGCTACTAATGAAAAACTGTTTTTT. Full variable domain (rest looked up from reference TRBV28 and TRBJ1-4): DVKVTQSSRYLVKRTGEKVFLECVQDMDHENMFWYRQDPGLGLRLIYFSYDVKMKEKGDIPEGYSVSREKKERFSLILESASTNQTSMYLCASSFSPGLGTATNEKLFFGSGTQLSVL.

The V call is TRBV6-6, the J call TRBJ1-2, with no clear D. Between the trimmed V and J ends, which lost 5 bases and 6 bases, there was a span of 13 bases. This CDR3 is 13 amino acids long. Germline assignment: CDR1 MNHNY and CDR2 SVGAGI (reference sequence). The CDR3 reads CASSTFGGDGYTF. The CDR3 DNA reads TGTGCCAGCAGTACGTTTGGAGGCGATGGCTACACCTTC.

The CDR3 DNA reads as TGTGCCAGCAGTTACAGGGGGCGAGGTACCGGGGAGCTGTTTTTT. It is translated as CASSYRGRGTGELFF. The V call is TRBV6-2 or TRBV6-3, the J call TRBJ2-2; TRBD1 agrees at 7 bases. This CDR3 spans 15 amino acids. Germline V lookup: CDR1 MNHEY, CDR2 SVGEGT. The V segment lost 2 bases and the J segment 5 bases; nucleotides outside the gene matches: 5.

J is TRBJ2-3 and V is TRBV28, with D hard to call. The V gene lost 4 bases and the J gene lost 2 bases, with 13 bases spanning the gap. From germline, CDR1 is MDHEN and CDR2 SYDVKM. The CDR3 is 15 amino acids. The CDR3 sequence is CASSSLGWVTDTQYF. CDR3 sequence (DNA): TGTGCCAGCAGTTCTCTGGGCTGGGTCACAGATACGCAGTATTTT.

The genes are TRBV30 and TRBJ2-1; D is perhaps TRBD1 (5 bases). The CDR3 is made up of 14 amino acids. Trimming took 4 bases from V and 3 from J, leaving 13 bases between them. In germline, CDR1 is GTSNPN, CDR2 SVGIG (reference sequence). The CDR3 region has the DNA TGTGCCTGGAAGGTCAGGGCCCTCTACAATGAGCAGTTCTTC. Protein product: CAWKVRALYNEQFF. The whole variable domain, filled in from reference TRBV30 and TRBJ2-1, reads SQTIHQWPATLVQPVGSPLSLECTVEGTSNPNLYWYRQAAGRGLQLLFYSVGIGQISSEVPQNLSASRPQDRQFILSSKKLLLSDSGFYLCAWKVRALYNEQFFGPGTRLTVL.

The chain couples TRBV15 to TRBJ2-5, with a weak D call TRBD2 (5 bases). CDR3 length equals 16 residues. V was cut by 8 bases and J by 1 base, with 20 bases left in between. Germline V lookup: CDR1 LNHNV, CDR2 YYDKDF (reference sequence). The CDR3 sequence is CATRTGLRGRQETQYF. CDR3 DNA sequence: TGTGCCACCCGGACGGGGTTGCGAGGGCGCCAAGAGACCCAGTACTTC.

This clone appeared once. This chain connects TRBV4-1 to TRBJ1-2; D not certain. Germline assignment: CDR1 MGHRA and CDR2 YSYEKL. The CDR3 contains 12 residues. Trimming removed 3 bases at V and 7 bases at J, with 9 bases between. CDR3 bases: TGCGCCAGCAGCCATTCGAGGGTTGGCTACACCTTC. Protein: CASSHSRVGYTF.

The chain employs TRBV7-9 and TRBJ2-3, with TRBD2 matching 9 bases. Germline V gene lookup returns CDR1 SEHNR and CDR2 FQNEAQ (reference sequence). The CDR3 contains 13 residues. V gave up 5 bases and J gave up 6 bases; unmatched junction bases: 3. The CDR3 reads CASSERGVDTQYF. The DNA for the CDR3 is TGTGCCAGCAGCGAGCGGGGGGTGGATACGCAGTATTTT. The full variable domain, with the rest looked up from reference TRBV7-9 and TRBJ2-3, is DTGVSQNPRHKITKRGQNVTFRCDPISEHNRLYWYRQTLGQGPEFLTYFQNEAQLEKSRLLSDRFSAERPKGSFSTLEIQRTEQGDSAMYLCASSERGVDTQYFGPGTRLTVL.

This clone was observed a few times. The rearrangement joins TRBV7-8 to TRBJ2-5, with 7 bases fitting TRBD1. The CDR3 sequence is 13 residues long. CDR1 and CDR2 from the germline V gene are SGHVS and FQNEAQ. Losses at the gene ends were 5 bases for V and 5 bases for J; bases not matched to a gene: 5. CDR3 in amino acids: CASSPDRAETQYF. The CDR3 DNA reads TGTGCCAGCAGCCCTGACAGGGCCGAGACCCAGTACTTC.

This chain links TRBV18 with TRBJ1-2, with D unclear. The germline V and J ends were trimmed by 2 bases and 8 bases, with 9 bases remaining between them. The CDR3 length is 12 residues. CDR1 and CDR2 (germline): KGHSH, LQKENI. The CDR3 sequence is CASSPTGVGYTF. The CDR3 nucleotides are TGTGCCAGCTCACCAACCGGGGTCGGCTACACCTTC.

This chain joins TRBV28 and TRBJ2-7; 10 bases map to TRBD1. There are 15 residues in the CDR3. Germline CDR1 reads MDHEN; CDR2 reads SYDVKM. V was pared by 6 bases and J by 5 bases, with 10 bases of the junction left unmatched. The CDR3 DNA follows: TGTGCCAGCAGCCAATCGACAGGGGGCCTCAACGAGCAGTACTTC. Its protein product is CASSQSTGGLNEQYF.